These 10 T cell receptor beta chains originate from one sample sequenced in a study of blood T cell repertoires in COVID-19. The data were produced by immunoSEQ multiplex PCR, yet TCRdb's version contains in-frame clones alone and is incomplete. The table has approximately 250,000 clones, around nine tenths seen once. Sequencing used peripheral blood. The receptors were gathered from a woman aged 55-69 years who had recovered from COVID-19.

The rearrangement joins TRBV6-6 to TRBJ2-2; D gene unclear. The V end was cut by 4 bases, the J end by 0 bases, with 3 bases between. Germline assignment: CDR1 MNHNY and CDR2 SVGAGI (reference sequence). The CDR3 is made up of 13 amino acids. Here the CDR3 DNA reads TGTGCCAGCAGTTCCTCGAACACCGGGGAGCTGTTTTTT. Protein product: CASSSSNTGELFF.

The chain is built from TRBV5-6 and TRBJ2-4; D is unresolved. Trimming removed 5 bases at V and 11 bases at J, with 14 bases between. There are 12 residues in the CDR3. Germline V lookup: CDR1 SGHDT, CDR2 YYEEEE. Here the CDR3 reads CASRKNVGVQYF. CDR3 in DNA: TGTGCCAGCAGGAAGAACGTTGGAGTTCAGTACTTC.

This clone was counted between two and nine times. Written as DNA, the CDR3 is TGTGCCAGCAGTTTCTCAGGGAATGGCTACACCTTC. Residues: CASSFSGNGYTF. The chain uses TRBV28 and TRBJ1-2; a weak D match, TRBD1 (5 bases). The CDR3 consists of 12 residues. In germline, CDR1 is MDHEN, CDR2 SYDVKM. Trimming removed 3 bases from V and 6 bases from J, with 8 bases in between.

This rearrangement joins TRBV3-1 (or the pseudogene TRBV3-2) to TRBJ2-5; 8 bases agree with TRBD1. The CDR3 spans 14 residues. V was pared by 8 bases and J by 4 bases, with 9 bases of the junction left unmatched. Germline V gene lookup returns CDR1 LGHDT and CDR2 YNNKEL (reference sequence). CDR3 nucleotide sequence: TGTGCCAGCCAAAACCCAGGGGGCCGAGAGACCCAGTACTTC. This translates into CASQNPGGRETQYF.

V and J are TRBV27 and TRBJ1-5, with D possibly TRBD1 on 5 matching bases. Per germline, CDR1 MNHEY and CDR2 SMNVEV (reference sequence). V lost 6 bases and J lost 6, with 12 bases in between. CDR3 length: 13 residues. The CDR3 sequence is CASSLGGSQPQHF. The CDR3 DNA reads TGTGCCAGCAGCTTGGGGGGATCTCAGCCCCAGCATTTT.

V gene TRBV7-3 combines with J gene TRBJ2-7, with D perhaps TRBD1 (6 bases). The CDR3 covers 13 residues. Germline CDR1 is SGHTA and CDR2 is FQGTGA. The V gene lost 4 bases and the J gene lost 0 bases, with 7 bases spanning the gap. The CDR3 DNA is TGTGCCAGCAGCTGGGGGCCCTCCTACGAGCAGTACTTC. It encodes CASSWGPSYEQYF.

The rearrangement uses TRBV4-3 and TRBJ2-1; 12 bases are a match to TRBD2. The CDR3 consists of 17 residues. V trimming: 4 bases; J trimming: 6 bases; junction bases outside the gene matches: 10. The V gene's germline CDR1 is LGHNA and CDR2 YSLEER. CDR3 in DNA: TGCGCCAGCAGCCGTAAAACACTAGCGGGGGGTGGCAATGAGCAGTTCTTC. It encodes CASSRKTLAGGGNEQFF.

The chain uses TRBV28 and TRBJ2-1; D is undetermined. From germline, CDR1 is MDHEN and CDR2 SYDVKM. This CDR3 is 15 amino acids long. V lost 7 bases to trimming and J lost 7 bases, with 20 bases between them. CDR3 nucleotides: TGTGCCAGCACCGAGGTGCCCTCCCGTGAGAATGAGCAGTTCTTC. This translates into CASTEVPSRENEQFF. Variable domain in full (rest from reference TRBV28 and TRBJ2-1): DVKVTQSSRYLVKRTGEKVFLECVQDMDHENMFWYRQDPGLGLRLIYFSYDVKMKEKGDIPEGYSVSREKKERFSLILESASTNQTSMYLCASTEVPSRENEQFFGPGTRLTVL.

The genes are TRBV5-1 and TRBJ2-1; the D gene is possibly TRBD1 (7 bases). From germline, CDR1 is SGHRS and CDR2 YFSETQ. The CDR3 is 15 amino acids. Trimming cost V 0 bases and J 4 bases, with 11 bases left between them. CDR3 bases: TGCGCCAGCAGCTTGGGCGGGACAGTATACAATGAGCAGTTCTTC. Its protein product is CASSLGGTVYNEQFF.

This clone was observed a single time. The chain carries TRBV7-3 and TRBJ2-1, with TRBD2 matching over 10 bases. The V gene end was trimmed by 4 bases and the J gene end by 7 bases; junction bases not matched to a gene: 10. The CDR3 has 16 residues. Germline V gene lookup returns CDR1 SGHTA and CDR2 FQGTGA. DNA for the CDR3: TGTGCCAGCAGCTCCCCCAAGCGGGGGGGTGTAAATGAGCAGTTCTTC. It specifies CASSSPKRGGVNEQFF.